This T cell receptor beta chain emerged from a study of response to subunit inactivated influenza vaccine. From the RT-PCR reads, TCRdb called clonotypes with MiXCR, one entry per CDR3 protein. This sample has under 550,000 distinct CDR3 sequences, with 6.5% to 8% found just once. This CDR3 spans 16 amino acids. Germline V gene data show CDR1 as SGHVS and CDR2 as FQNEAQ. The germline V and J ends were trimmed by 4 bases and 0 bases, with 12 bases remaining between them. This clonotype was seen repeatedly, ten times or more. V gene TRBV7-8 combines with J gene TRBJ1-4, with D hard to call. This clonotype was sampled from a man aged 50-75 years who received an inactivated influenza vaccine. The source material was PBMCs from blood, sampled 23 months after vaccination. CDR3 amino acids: CASSSTRVTTNEKLFF. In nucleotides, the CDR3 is TGTGCCAGCAGCTCCACTCGGGTTACAACTAATGAAAAACTGTTTTTT. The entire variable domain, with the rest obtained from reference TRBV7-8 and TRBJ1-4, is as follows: GAGVSQSPRYKVAKRGQDVALRCDPISGHVSLFWYQQALGQGPEFLTYFQNEAQLDKSGLPSDRFFAERPEGSVSTLKIQRTQQEDSAVYLCASSSTRVTTNEKLFFGSGTQLSVL.